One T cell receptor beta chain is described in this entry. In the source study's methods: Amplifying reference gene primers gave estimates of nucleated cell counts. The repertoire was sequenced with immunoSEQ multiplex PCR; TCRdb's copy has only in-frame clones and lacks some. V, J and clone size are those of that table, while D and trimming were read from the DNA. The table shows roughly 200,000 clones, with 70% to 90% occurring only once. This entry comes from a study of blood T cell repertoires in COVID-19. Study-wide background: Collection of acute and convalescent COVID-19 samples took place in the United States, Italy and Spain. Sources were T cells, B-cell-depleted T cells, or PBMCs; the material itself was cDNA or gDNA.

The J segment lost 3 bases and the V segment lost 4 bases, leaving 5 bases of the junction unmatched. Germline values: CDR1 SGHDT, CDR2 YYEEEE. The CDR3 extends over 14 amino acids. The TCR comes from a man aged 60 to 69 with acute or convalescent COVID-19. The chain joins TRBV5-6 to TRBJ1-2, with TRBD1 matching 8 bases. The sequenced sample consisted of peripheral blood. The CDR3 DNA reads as TGTGCCAGCAGCCCGGACAGGGTTTACTATGGCTACACCTTC. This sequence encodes CASSPDRVYYGYTF.